These T cell receptor beta chains were read from a single sample in a study of graft-versus-host responses after intestinal transplantation. The method was immunoSEQ multiplex PCR; TCRdb's version includes in-frame clones alone and lacks a portion of them. The profile shows around 23,000 clones, around 94% of them singletons. The material sequenced was PBMCs, taken 30 days after intestinal transplant. These receptors were taken from a human patient who received an intestinal transplant, so some T cells may come from the graft donor. Each CDR3 is given with its conserved first and last residue. A D gene is named only where the DNA matches it firmly. The size entry is marked missing in some rows and otherwise reads once, few, many or a size class.

cdr3_nt: TGTGCCAGTAGTATAGGGCGGGGGCCAGATACGCAGTATTTT
cdr3_aa: CASSIGRGPDTQYF
d_call: .
v_call: TRBV19
clone_size: .
j_call: TRBJ2-3

cdr3_nt: TGTGCCAGCAGTTCGAGAGGCGGCAATGAGCAGTTCTTC
cdr3_aa: CASSSRGGNEQFF
d_call: .
v_call: TRBV28
clone_size: .
j_call: TRBJ2-1

cdr3_nt: TGCGCCAGCAGCTTCAAGGACAGGGGGCGCCCCCTGGCTGGAACCCAGTACTTC
cdr3_aa: CASSFKDRGRPLAGTQYF
d_call: TRBD1
v_call: TRBV5-1
clone_size: .
j_call: TRBJ2-5

cdr3_nt: TGCGCCAGCAGCCCAGTAACCACCGGGGAGCTGTTTTTT
cdr3_aa: CASSPVTTGELFF
d_call: .
v_call: TRBV5-1
clone_size: .
j_call: TRBJ2-2

cdr3_nt: TGTGCCAGCACCCAGGACAGTCTCGACTATGGCTACACCTTC
cdr3_aa: CASTQDSLDYGYTF
d_call: .
v_call: TRBV6-6
clone_size: .
j_call: TRBJ1-2

cdr3_nt: TGTGCCAGCAGTGACCTTTTCTTTGACTACGGTGAGCAGTTCTTC
cdr3_aa: CASSDLFFDYGEQFF
d_call: .
v_call: TRBV6-1
clone_size: .
j_call: TRBJ2-1

cdr3_nt: TGTGCCAGCAGCTTGGTCGGGACAGTCGCTTCCTACGAGCAGTACTTC
cdr3_aa: CASSLVGTVASYEQYF
d_call: TRBD1
v_call: TRBV7-9
clone_size: .
j_call: TRBJ2-7

cdr3_nt: TGTGCCAGCAGCTTAGTGCTGGGGCCGGATACGCAGTATTTT
cdr3_aa: CASSLVLGPDTQYF
d_call: .
v_call: TRBV7-6
clone_size: .
j_call: TRBJ2-3

cdr3_nt: TGTGCCAGCAGCTTTTCGGCCCGGGGTGAGTACACTGAAGCTTTCTTT
cdr3_aa: CASSFSARGEYTEAFF
d_call: .
v_call: TRBV5-6
clone_size: .
j_call: TRBJ1-1

cdr3_nt: TGCGCCAGCAACTCACTAGCGGGGGGGGGCGATACGCAGTATTTT
cdr3_aa: CASNSLAGGGDTQYF
d_call: TRBD2
v_call: TRBV4-1
clone_size: once
j_call: TRBJ2-3

cdr3_nt: TGTGCCAGCAGCAGCGCGCTTGTTCTTAGCACAGATACGCAGTATTTT
cdr3_aa: CASSSALVLSTDTQYF
d_call: .
v_call: TRBV5-6
clone_size: .
j_call: TRBJ2-3

cdr3_nt: TGCGCCAGCAGCCGGTACAGGGTCGGAGGCTACACCTTC
cdr3_aa: CASSRYRVGGYTF
d_call: .
v_call: TRBV5-1
clone_size: .
j_call: TRBJ1-2

cdr3_nt: TGTGCCAGTAGTAGCGGGGACGTTGCGACCCAGTACTTC
cdr3_aa: CASSSGDVATQYF
d_call: .
v_call: TRBV19
clone_size: .
j_call: TRBJ2-5

cdr3_nt: TGCGCCAGCAGCCAAGATTTCGGGGGGCGCGGCTACACCTTC
cdr3_aa: CASSQDFGGRGYTF
d_call: .
v_call: TRBV4-3
clone_size: .
j_call: TRBJ1-2

cdr3_nt: TGCGCCAGCAGCGCCGGGACAGGGTCCTACGAGCAGTACTTC
cdr3_aa: CASSAGTGSYEQYF
d_call: TRBD1
v_call: TRBV5-1
clone_size: .
j_call: TRBJ2-7

cdr3_nt: TGTGCCAGCAGCCCACGGGGGGATTCGAACACTGAAGCTTTCTTT
cdr3_aa: CASSPRGDSNTEAFF
d_call: .
v_call: TRBV9
clone_size: .
j_call: TRBJ1-1

cdr3_nt: TGTGCCAGCAGTTTATCGCCCGGGGAGGGGGCGAAGAGAGCCTATAATTCACCCCTCCACTTT
cdr3_aa: CASSLSPGEGAKRAYNSPLHF
d_call: TRBD1
v_call: TRBV27
clone_size: .
j_call: TRBJ1-6

cdr3_nt: TGTGCCAGCAGTGAACTCGGCGCGACCTATGGCTACACCTTC
cdr3_aa: CASSELGATYGYTF
d_call: .
v_call: TRBV6-1
clone_size: .
j_call: TRBJ1-2

cdr3_nt: TGTGCCAGCAGTGCAGGACAGGGAGGAACTGAAGCTTTCTTT
cdr3_aa: CASSAGQGGTEAFF
d_call: TRBD1
v_call: TRBV6-5
clone_size: few
j_call: TRBJ1-1

cdr3_nt: TGTGCCAGCAGTTACTCGAAGGGGGCGCGGAATGGCTACACCTTC
cdr3_aa: CASSYSKGARNGYTF
d_call: TRBD1
v_call: TRBV6-5
clone_size: .
j_call: TRBJ1-2

cdr3_nt: TGTGCCAGCAGTTTGGGGCGGGGGGGGGCAGAGACCCAGTACTTC
cdr3_aa: CASSLGRGGAETQYF
d_call: TRBD2
v_call: TRBV27
clone_size: .
j_call: TRBJ2-5

cdr3_nt: TGTGCCAGCAGCTTAAAGGGGATGGATGGCTACACCTTC
cdr3_aa: CASSLKGMDGYTF
d_call: .
v_call: TRBV13
clone_size: .
j_call: TRBJ1-2

cdr3_nt: TGTGCCAGCAGTCCGACAGGGGATGGCTACACCTTC
cdr3_aa: CASSPTGDGYTF
d_call: TRBD1
v_call: TRBV27
clone_size: .
j_call: TRBJ1-2

cdr3_nt: TGTGCCAGCGACAGTCTTAAAAACTATGGCTACACCTTC
cdr3_aa: CASDSLKNYGYTF
d_call: .
v_call: TRBV6-6
clone_size: .
j_call: TRBJ1-2

cdr3_nt: TGCGCCAGCAGCCAAGATCCGGGACAGAGCAATCAGCCCCAGCATTTT
cdr3_aa: CASSQDPGQSNQPQHF
d_call: TRBD1
v_call: TRBV4-1
clone_size: .
j_call: TRBJ1-5

cdr3_nt: TGTGCCAGCGGGCCTACTGAAGAGCCCCAGCATTTT
cdr3_aa: CASGPTEEPQHF
d_call: .
v_call: TRBV28
clone_size: .
j_call: TRBJ1-5

cdr3_nt: TGTGCCAGTAGTACGGTAGCGGGGATGAATGAGCAGTTCTTC
cdr3_aa: CASSTVAGMNEQFF
d_call: TRBD2
v_call: TRBV19
clone_size: .
j_call: TRBJ2-1

cdr3_nt: TGTGCCAGCAAGGGGAGCGGACCCTATAATTCACCCCTCCACTTT
cdr3_aa: CASKGSGPYNSPLHF
d_call: .
v_call: TRBV21-1
clone_size: once
j_call: TRBJ1-6

cdr3_nt: TGTGCCAGCAGCGTAGTAGGCGGTTCACCCCTCCACTTT
cdr3_aa: CASSVVGGSPLHF
d_call: .
v_call: TRBV9
clone_size: .
j_call: TRBJ1-6

cdr3_nt: TGTGCCAGCAGTTTATCGGGCGACAATGAGCAGTTCTTC
cdr3_aa: CASSLSGDNEQFF
d_call: .
v_call: TRBV27
clone_size: few
j_call: TRBJ2-1

cdr3_nt: TGTGCTAGTGGTTCCTCATCCGGGACAGGTCTCACCGGGGAGCTGTTTTTT
cdr3_aa: CASGSSSGTGLTGELFF
d_call: TRBD1
v_call: TRBV12-5
clone_size: .
j_call: TRBJ2-2

cdr3_nt: TGTGCCAGCAGTGTCATAGGGCAGGGGGCGGGCTACACCTTC
cdr3_aa: CASSVIGQGAGYTF
d_call: TRBD1
v_call: TRBV25-1
clone_size: once
j_call: TRBJ1-2

cdr3_nt: TGTGCCAGCAACCCCTGGGGCGTGGACTCTGCCTCCTACGAGCAGTACTTC
cdr3_aa: CASNPWGVDSASYEQYF
d_call: .
v_call: TRBV28
clone_size: .
j_call: TRBJ2-7

cdr3_nt: TGTGCCAGCAGCCCCACCGGGGGGGATGGAGAGCAGTACTTC
cdr3_aa: CASSPTGGDGEQYF
d_call: TRBD2
v_call: TRBV27
clone_size: .
j_call: TRBJ2-7

cdr3_nt: TGTGCCAGCAGGTATGGGGGAAGAGAAAAACTGTTTTTT
cdr3_aa: CASRYGGREKLFF
d_call: .
v_call: TRBV25-1
clone_size: .
j_call: TRBJ1-4